The clone carrying this T cell receptor beta chain occurred a few times. As yet, its antigen is unknown. The library protocol tagged individual cDNA molecules with unique molecular identifiers. In TCRdb, the 5' RACE reads were re-called with MiXCR into one record per CDR3 protein. The repertoire holds 50,000 to 75,000 distinct CDR3 sequences, 7.5% to 9% seen once, with around an eighth in the top ten. The data stem from a study of early T cells in non-severe SARS-CoV-2 infection. The study's findings and limits: Reliance on VDJdb matching favored anti-spike CD8 responses; private and CD4 specificities were missed.

The CDR3 sequence is 12 residues long. The germline gives CDR1 SGHRS, CDR2 YFSETQ. The V and J ends lost 10 bases and 3 bases, in that order; junction bases with no gene match: 7. The source material was whole blood, sampled at baseline. The receptor comes from an adult who was a healthcare worker with PCR-confirmed SARS-CoV-2 infection or an uninfected control (not recorded which). The chain links TRBV5-1 to TRBJ2-7; 7 bases are shared with TRBD1. CDR3 DNA: TGCGCCTCTGGTCGGGACAGCTACGAGCAGTACTTC. Encoded protein: CASGRDSYEQYF.